This TCR beta chain was sequenced in a study of siplizumab effects on memory and regulatory T cells. Data came from immunoSEQ multiplex PCR; TCRdb stores just in-frame clones and leaves some out. The sample contains approximately 9,500 clones, roughly 46% of which appear only once. By proportion, this clone is medium-sized. Its antigen is unknown. Germline V gene data show CDR1 as SNHLY and CDR2 as FYNNEI. The CDR3 sequence is 14 residues long. V was clipped by 4 bases and J by 4 bases, with 13 bases between them. The cells of the mixed lymphocyte reaction underwent a roughly 6-day coculture at 37°C. Study-level findings and limits: Roughly 75-96% of proliferating CD4+ or CD8+ clones lacked a naive or memory phenotype that could be assigned.

This chain connects TRBV2 to TRBJ1-2; D might be TRBD1 (5 bases). Input material: CFSE-low (dividing) CD4+ T cells sorted from an allogeneic mixed lymphocyte reaction. The origin of this receptor is a human donor in good health; the cells came from an allogeneic mixed lymphocyte reaction. The CDR3 protein is CASSGQGSLYGYTF. Written as DNA, the CDR3 is TGTGCCAGCAGTGGGCAGGGTTCTCTCTATGGCTACACCTTC.